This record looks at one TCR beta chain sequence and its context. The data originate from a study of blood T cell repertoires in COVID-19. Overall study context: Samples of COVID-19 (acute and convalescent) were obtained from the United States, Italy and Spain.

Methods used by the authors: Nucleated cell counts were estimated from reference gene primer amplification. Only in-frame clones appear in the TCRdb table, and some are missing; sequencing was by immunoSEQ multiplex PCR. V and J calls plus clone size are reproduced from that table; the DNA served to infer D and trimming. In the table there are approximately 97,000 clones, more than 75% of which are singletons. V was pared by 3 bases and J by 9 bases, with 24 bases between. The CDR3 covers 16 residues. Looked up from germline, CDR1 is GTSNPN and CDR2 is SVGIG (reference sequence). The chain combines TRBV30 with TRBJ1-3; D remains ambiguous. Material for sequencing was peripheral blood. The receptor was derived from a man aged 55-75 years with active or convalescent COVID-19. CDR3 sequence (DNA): TGTGCCTGGAGATCCAACAAACCCACCTCGATTGGCACCATATATTTT. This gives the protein CAWRSNKPTSIGTIYF.